Listed here are 24 T cell receptor beta chains from one sample, sequenced in a study of cytomegalovirus exposure and HLA in healthy donors. A multiplex PCR was run with 60 Vbeta primers and 13 Jbeta primers. This table comes from immunoSEQ multiplex PCR, and its TCRdb copy is limited to in-frame clones, with some not included. This sample yields about 130,000 clones, of which 60% to 80% are seen a single time; 1.4% to 1.5% belongs to the top ten. The material sequenced was PBMCs. These TCRs come from a female donor in good health and CMV-seronegative.

The CDR3 coding sequence is TGTGCCAGCAGCTTAGCCACAGATGCCAAGGCTTTCTTT. Protein sequence: CASSLATDAKAFF. The chain carries TRBV7-9 and TRBJ1-1; the D is unclear. This CDR3 has 13 amino acids. Trimming removed 0 bases from V and 11 bases from J, with 13 bases in between. Germline CDR1 and CDR2: SEHNR and FQNEAQ (reference sequence).

The V gene is TRBV4-3, the J gene TRBJ2-2, with 8 bases fitting TRBD1. Per germline, CDR1 LGHNA and CDR2 YSLEER. After removal of 0 bases from V and 4 bases from J, the junction contained 10 bases not matched to a gene. The CDR3 totals 18 residues. CDR3 region: CASSQDPNRGTRTGELFF. The CDR3 coding sequence is TGCGCCAGCAGCCAAGATCCTAACAGGGGGACCCGCACCGGGGAGCTGTTTTTT.

V is TRBV7-2 and J is TRBJ2-7; 7 bases agree with TRBD2. Germline loops: CDR1 SGHTA, CDR2 FQGNSA. CDR3 length: 14 amino acids. Trimming at V came to 3 bases and at J to 4 bases, leaving 6 bases not matched to a gene. The CDR3 loop is CASSFGTSVYEQYF. The CDR3 DNA is TGTGCCAGCAGCTTCGGTACTAGCGTATACGAGCAGTACTTC.

The chain links TRBV7-2 to TRBJ1-1, with 8 bases that match TRBD1. Per the germline V gene, CDR1 is SGHTA and CDR2 is FQGNSA. V shed 4 bases, J shed 8 bases, and the junction held 9 bases outside the gene matches. The length of the CDR3 is 14 residues. This chain's CDR3 is CASSWAGGVGEAFF. The CDR3 nucleotides are TGTGCCAGCAGCTGGGCAGGGGGCGTCGGGGAAGCTTTCTTT.

The rearrangement links TRBV27 to TRBJ2-7, with TRBD2 matching over 14 bases. The CDR3 is 16 amino acids. Trimming at V came to 6 bases and at J to 3 bases, leaving 7 bases not matched to a gene. Germline CDR1 is MNHEY and CDR2 is SMNVEV (reference sequence). The CDR3 protein is CASSSIGTSGSYEQYF. CDR3 DNA sequence: TGTGCCAGCAGCTCCATCGGGACTAGCGGGAGCTACGAGCAGTACTTC.

CDR3 sequence reads: CASSAGSRGEQFF. The CDR3 DNA reads TGTGCCAGCAGTGCAGGGTCTCGTGGTGAGCAGTTCTTC. The chain links TRBV27 to TRBJ2-1; tentative D call: TRBD1 (5 bases). This CDR3 contains 13 residues. The germline V gene has CDR1 MNHEY and CDR2 SMNVEV (reference sequence). V gave up 5 bases and J gave up 9 bases, with 14 bases separating them.

This sequence joins TRBV19 and TRBJ1-2; the match to TRBD1 covers 12 bases. Germline lookup yields CDR1 LNHDA and CDR2 SQIVND (reference sequence). The CDR3 is 17 amino acids. The V and J ends lost 7 bases and 7 bases, in that order; junction bases with no gene match: 16. This CDR3 is CASKEKLFGDRGPGYTF. CDR3 DNA: TGTGCCAGTAAAGAAAAGCTCTTTGGGGACAGGGGGCCTGGCTACACCTTC.

This chain links TRBV6-5 with TRBJ1-1; 7 nucleotides line up with TRBD1. Germline CDR1 reads MNHEY; CDR2 reads SVGAGI. The trim removed 7 bases at V and 4 bases at J, leaving 9 bases unmatched. This CDR3 has 14 amino acids. For the CDR3, the DNA is TGTGCCAGCAACATACAGGGGAGCGGCACTGAAGCTTTCTTT. It codes for CASNIQGSGTEAFF.

J is TRBJ1-1 and V is TRBV10-3; 8 bases agree with TRBD1. The ends lost 7 bases at V and 4 bases at J; junction bases unmatched: 11. CDR3 size: 15 residues. Germline-derived CDR1 and CDR2 are ENHRY and SYGVKD. CDR3 loop: CAITPTGEVGTEAFF. In nucleotides, the CDR3 is TGTGCCATCACACCGACAGGGGAGGTGGGCACTGAAGCTTTCTTT.

V gene TRBV18 combines with J gene TRBJ2-2; D unresolved. This CDR3 region has 15 residues. Trimming cost V 2 bases and J 4 bases, with 11 bases left between them. Germline CDR1 is KGHSH and CDR2 is LQKENI. As DNA, the CDR3 is TGTGCCAGCTCACCAAACCCTCCAGGCACCGGGGAGCTGTTTTTT. Amino acids: CASSPNPPGTGELFF.

V usage is TRBV5-4 and J usage is TRBJ2-7, with TRBD2 matching 10 bases. The J segment lost 5 bases and the V segment lost 2 bases, leaving 10 bases of the junction unmatched. The CDR3 length is 16 residues. Germline CDR1 SGHNT, CDR2 YYREEE (reference sequence). The CDR3, as DNA: TGTGCCAGCAGCTTCCGAGCGGGGGGGGGAGGGGACGAGCAGTACTTC. This sequence encodes CASSFRAGGGGDEQYF.

This clone has just one count. This chain's CDR3 is CASSAGPEGNQPQHF. CDR3 sequence (DNA): TGTGCCAGCAGCGCGGGCCCGGAAGGCAATCAGCCCCAGCATTTT. The genes are TRBV7-2 and TRBJ1-5, with D unresolved. The CDR3 spans 15 residues. In germline, CDR1 is SGHTA, CDR2 FQGNSA. Trimming shortened V by 5 bases and J by 2 bases, and 13 bases separated the two germline ends. The whole variable domain, remainder taken from reference TRBV7-2 and TRBJ1-5, is GAGVSQSPSNKVTEKGKDVELRCDPISGHTALYWYRQSLGQGLEFLIYFQGNSAPDKSGLPSDRFSAERTGGSVSTLTIQRTQQEDSAVYLCASSAGPEGNQPQHFGDGTRLSIL.

This chain uses TRBV27 with TRBJ2-7, with D unclear. The CDR3 has 14 amino acids. Per the germline V gene, CDR1 is MNHEY and CDR2 is SMNVEV (reference sequence). Between the trimmed V and J ends, which lost 6 bases and 4 bases, there was a span of 16 bases. The CDR3 here is CASSPDMPPYEQYF. The CDR3 DNA reads TGTGCCAGCAGCCCAGACATGCCCCCGTACGAGCAGTACTTC.

This chain connects TRBV13 to TRBJ1-5, with TRBD1 matching 8 bases. Germline values: CDR1 PRHDT, CDR2 FYEKMQ (reference sequence). Trimming cost V 5 bases and J 5 bases; bases outside gene matches: 11. The CDR3 length is 16 residues. The CDR3 is CASSPYRDRSYQPQHF. In nucleotides, the CDR3 is TGTGCCAGCAGCCCTTACCGGGACAGGAGTTATCAGCCCCAGCATTTT.

The chain employs TRBV2 and TRBJ1-1; tentatively, D is TRBD1 (6 bases). The germline V gene has CDR1 SNHLY and CDR2 FYNNEI. This CDR3 contains 14 residues. Trimming left V 6 bases short and J 1 base short, with 12 bases between. The CDR3 loop reads CASRDGQWNTEAFF. The CDR3 DNA reads as TGTGCCAGCAGGGACGGACAGTGGAACACTGAAGCTTTCTTT. Full variable domain (outside the CDR3, taken from reference TRBV2 and TRBJ1-1): EPEVTQTPSHQVTQMGQEVILRCVPISNHLYFYWYRQILGQKVEFLVSFYNNEISEKSEIFDDQFSVERPDGSNFTLKIRSTKLEDSAMYFCASRDGQWNTEAFFGQGTRLTVV.

This clone was detected a few times. The CDR3 sequence: CATSRDSRVRYGYTF. CDR3 coding DNA: TGTGCCACCAGCAGAGATAGCAGGGTACGGTATGGCTACACCTTC. This chain uses TRBV15 with TRBJ1-2, with D possibly matching TRBD1 (5 bases). The ends were cut back, 0 bases at V and 5 bases at J, with 13 bases in the middle. The CDR3 is 15 residues long. The V gene's germline CDR1 is LNHNV and CDR2 YYDKDF (reference sequence).

V gene TRBV19 combines with J gene TRBJ1-6; D might be TRBD1 (5 bases). Germline values: CDR1 LNHDA, CDR2 SQIVND (reference sequence). V was trimmed by 3 bases and J by 14 bases, leaving 11 bases between them. The CDR3 is 12 amino acids. The chain's CDR3 is CASSIPPGALHF. CDR3 coding DNA: TGTGCCAGTAGTATTCCCCCGGGGGCCCTCCACTTT.

This chain connects TRBV4-3 to TRBJ1-2; D possibly corresponds to TRBD1 (5 bases). CDR1 is LGHNA, CDR2 YSLEER, per germline. There are 16 residues in the CDR3. Trimming stripped 0 bases from V and 4 bases from J, with 15 bases between. Here the CDR3 reads CASSQELPGPTYGYTF. The CDR3 coding sequence is TGCGCCAGCAGCCAAGAACTCCCAGGGCCGACCTATGGCTACACCTTC.

A single count supports this clone. This sequence joins TRBV11-2 and TRBJ2-1, with D maybe TRBD1 (6 bases). Germline V gene sequence: CDR1 SGHAT, CDR2 FQNNGV. The CDR3 extends over 11 amino acids. Trimming took off 8 bases at V and 4 bases at J, with 6 bases between the two ends. DNA for the CDR3: TGTGCCAGCGGGACATACAATGAGCAGTTCTTC. Translated, it gives CASGTYNEQFF.

In this sample, this clone turned up a few times. The V call is TRBV11-3, the J call TRBJ2-5, with a tentative D call TRBD2 (5 bases). The CDR3 loop spans 12 amino acids. Per germline, CDR1 SGHNT and CDR2 YENEEA. Trimming removed 5 bases at V and 7 bases at J, with 11 bases between. DNA for the CDR3: TGTGCCAGCAGCCACCCCGGAGGGACCCAGTACTTC. Translating gives CASSHPGGTQYF.

The chain combines TRBV13 with TRBJ2-5, with a tentative D call TRBD2 (5 bases). Germline CDR1 and CDR2: PRHDT and FYEKMQ (reference sequence). V was cut by 0 bases and J by 1 base, with 6 bases left in between. This CDR3 region has 14 residues. CDR3 amino acids: CASSLGAAQETQYF. The CDR3 nucleotides read TGTGCCAGCAGCTTAGGAGCGGCCCAAGAGACCCAGTACTTC.

J is TRBJ2-3 and V is TRBV5-1; D might be TRBD1 (6 bases). Germline CDR1 SGHRS, CDR2 YFSETQ. This CDR3 spans 13 amino acids. V was shortened by 0 bases and J by 6 bases, with 8 bases between the two germline ends. The CDR3 spells CASSLGDTDTQYF. DNA for the CDR3: TGCGCCAGCAGCTTGGGGGACACTGATACGCAGTATTTT.

This clone was seen only once. The chain joins TRBV29-1 to TRBJ1-5; D unresolved. Per germline, CDR1 SQVTM and CDR2 ANQGSEA. This CDR3 is built from 13 residues. The V end was cut by 5 bases, the J end by 1 base, with 9 bases between. The DNA of the CDR3 is TGCAGCGTTTGTGAGGGAAGCAATCAGCCCCAGCATTTT. It codes for CSVCEGSNQPQHF.

The chain combines TRBV27 with TRBJ2-1; TRBD2 might be the D (7 bases). This CDR3 is built from 16 residues. Trimming left V 3 bases short and J 8 bases short, with 20 bases between. The V gene's germline CDR1 is MNHEY and CDR2 SMNVEV (reference sequence). The chain's CDR3 is CASSLRGRANDDEQFF. In DNA form, the CDR3 reads TGTGCCAGCAGTTTGAGGGGGAGGGCCAACGACGATGAGCAGTTCTTC.